This TCR beta chain was recovered during a study of T-cell memory formation after mild COVID-19. The overall study: TCR clusters largely stayed donor specific.

After removal of 1 base from V and 6 bases from J, the junction contained 10 bases not matched to a gene. CDR1 and CDR2 (germline): LGHNA, YSLEER. This CDR3 has 17 residues. The authors produced TCR alpha and TCR beta cDNA libraries with sample barcodes and UMIs by 5'RACE using constant-segment primers. One entry per CDR3 protein, called by TCRdb with MiXCR from the 5' RACE reads. The sample holds approximately 190,000 distinct CDR3 sequences, about a sixth seen once. Sequencing was done on a sample of PBMCs or a T cell subset sorted from them (not recorded which). The sequence derives from an adult woman who had mild COVID-19 (a few samples of this study predate the infection). Cell type and time point are not known. V and J are TRBV4-3 and TRBJ2-1, with 9 bases aligning to TRBD2. The CDR3 is CASSQGNIAGVGNEQFF. In DNA, the CDR3 is TGCGCCAGCAGCCAAGGGAATATAGCGGGAGTCGGCAATGAGCAGTTCTTC.